These 20 T cell receptor beta chains came from one sample sequenced in a study of blood T cell repertoires in COVID-19. The protocol was immunoSEQ multiplex PCR, while the TCRdb copy is restricted to in-frame clones and leaves out a portion. Among 110,000 or so clones listed, about nine tenths were seen once. Specimen: peripheral blood. The receptors were sampled from a woman aged 50 to 65 with acute or convalescent COVID-19.

In DNA, the CDR3 is TGCGCCAGCAGTCAGCGGGACAGGGGTAGCAATCAGCCCCAGCATTTT. Translating it yields CASSQRDRGSNQPQHF. The chain joins TRBV23-1 to TRBJ1-5; TRBD1 agrees at 10 bases. TRBV23-1 is recorded as an ORF, its role being uncertain. The CDR3 runs 16 residues. V lost 3 bases to trimming and J lost 0 bases; unmatched junction nucleotides: 2.

The sample holds one count of this clone. The chain employs TRBV6-5 and TRBJ2-5, with D possibly being TRBD2 (7 bases). CDR3 length equals 14 residues. Germline lookup yields CDR1 MNHEY and CDR2 SVGAGI. The germline V and J ends were trimmed by 7 bases and 8 bases, with 20 bases remaining between them. The CDR3 nucleotides are TGTGCCAGCACTAAGGGGGGGCCCGGGTCCACCCAGTACTTC. Protein product: CASTKGGPGSTQYF.

The chain couples TRBV10-2 to TRBJ2-1, with TRBD2 identical over 9 bases. V was pared by 10 bases and J by 8 bases, with 12 bases of the junction left unmatched. Germline-derived CDR1 and CDR2 are WSHSY and SAAADI. The CDR3 runs to 14 residues. The CDR3 loop reads CATKALAGPYEQFF. CDR3 DNA: TGCGCCACAAAGGCGCTAGCGGGACCTTATGAGCAGTTCTTC.

The rearrangement links TRBV30 to TRBJ1-1, with 7 bases fitting TRBD1. CDR1 and CDR2 (germline): GTSNPN, SVGIG (reference sequence). This CDR3 has 15 residues. After removal of 5 bases from V and 2 bases from J, the junction contained 11 bases not matched to a gene. Written as DNA, the CDR3 is TGTGCCTGGCGGGACAGAATAACAAAAAACACTGAAGCTTTCTTT. Its translation: CAWRDRITKNTEAFF.

This chain joins TRBV28 and TRBJ2-7, with TRBD1 matching 9 bases. This CDR3 is 15 amino acids long. The germline gives CDR1 MDHEN, CDR2 SYDVKM. Unmatched junction bases numbered 2, after V lost 2 bases and J lost 0 bases. The CDR3 is CASSLAGQGSYEQYF. CDR3 bases: TGTGCCAGCAGTTTAGCGGGACAGGGCTCCTACGAGCAGTACTTC.

The chain is built from TRBV7-2 and TRBJ2-5; D unresolved. V was pared by 5 bases and J by 5 bases, with 15 bases between. The CDR3 runs 14 residues. CDR1 SGHTA and CDR2 FQGNSA come from the germline V gene. CDR3 DNA: TGTGCCAGCAGCCACTACGGATTAGGTGAGACCCAGTACTTC. Its protein is CASSHYGLGETQYF.

This chain joins TRBV10-1 and TRBJ2-5; no clear D gene. The germline V gene has CDR1 WNHNN and CDR2 SYGVQD (reference sequence). The V gene lost 0 bases and the J gene lost 2 bases, with 7 bases spanning the gap. CDR3 size: 14 residues. This chain's CDR3 is CASSESSGQETQYF. As DNA, the CDR3 is TGCGCCAGCAGTGAGTCGTCAGGTCAAGAGACCCAGTACTTC.

The chain recombines TRBV30 with TRBJ1-5; TRBD1 agrees at 8 bases. The CDR3 runs to 13 residues. The trim removed 5 bases at V and 7 bases at J, leaving 7 bases unmatched. The germline gives CDR1 GTSNPN, CDR2 SVGIG (reference sequence). The chain's CDR3 is CAWGQGSTQPQHF. DNA for the CDR3: TGTGCCTGGGGACAGGGATCGACCCAGCCCCAGCATTTT. Based on the CDR3 plus reference TRBV30 and TRBJ1-5, the full variable domain is SQTIHQWPATLVQPVGSPLSLECTVEGTSNPNLYWYRQAAGRGLQLLFYSVGIGQISSEVPQNLSASRPQDRQFILSSKKLLLSDSGFYLCAWGQGSTQPQHFGDGTRLSIL.

The genes are TRBV2 and TRBJ1-5; 7 bases map to TRBD1. The V segment lost 7 bases and the J segment 6 bases; nucleotides outside the gene matches: 9. The CDR3 is 14 amino acids. Germline V gene sequence: CDR1 SNHLY, CDR2 FYNNEI. CDR3 amino acids: CASKVAGGIQPQHF. In nucleotides, the CDR3 is TGTGCCAGCAAGGTCGCAGGGGGGATTCAGCCCCAGCATTTT.

The chain employs TRBV28 and TRBJ1-3, with no clear D. Germline values: CDR1 MDHEN, CDR2 SYDVKM. Trimming took off 6 bases at V and 0 bases at J, with 6 bases between the two ends. The CDR3 length is 13 residues. DNA for the CDR3: TGTGCCAGCAGATATCCCTCTGGAAACACCATATATTTT. The encoded protein is CASRYPSGNTIYF.

The CDR3, as DNA: TGTGCCAGCGCCTCATCGGGTGGGGGGACCTATGGCTACACCTTC. As protein: CASASSGGGTYGYTF. The rearrangement links TRBV6-5 to TRBJ1-2, with D possibly matching TRBD1 (5 bases). This CDR3 spans 15 amino acids. V was trimmed by 8 bases and J by 4 bases, leaving 20 bases between them. Germline CDR1 and CDR2: MNHEY and SVGAGI.

J is TRBJ2-6 and V is TRBV7-2, with D perhaps TRBD1 (6 bases). Germline-derived CDR1 and CDR2 are SGHTA and FQGNSA. V lost 5 bases and J 2 bases, leaving 19 bases between the germline ends. CDR3 length: 18 amino acids. This CDR3 is CASSPRRTDHPGANVLTF. DNA for the CDR3: TGTGCCAGCAGCCCGCGCCGGACAGACCATCCTGGGGCCAACGTCCTGACTTTC.

The CDR3 protein is CASSPRQGTGELFF. The DNA for the CDR3 is TGTGCCAGCAGCCCAAGACAGGGCACCGGGGAGCTGTTTTTT. This chain connects TRBV3-1 (or the pseudogene TRBV3-2) to TRBJ2-2; 7 nucleotides agree with TRBD1. The CDR3 has 14 residues. Germline CDR1 reads LGHDT; CDR2 reads YNNKEL (reference sequence). The ends lost 4 bases at V and 4 bases at J; junction bases unmatched: 3.

J is TRBJ1-6 and V is TRBV3-1 (or the pseudogene TRBV3-2), with D unresolved. The CDR3 runs 15 residues. Germline lookup yields CDR1 LGHDT and CDR2 YNNKEL (reference sequence). V was shortened by 2 bases and J by 7 bases, with 12 bases between the two germline ends. CDR3 protein: CASSQRLGGNSPLHF. CDR3 nucleotide sequence: TGTGCCAGCAGCCAAAGACTCGGCGGGAATTCACCCCTCCACTTT.

The rearrangement links TRBV25-1 to TRBJ2-7; a possible D gene is TRBD2 (6 bases). The CDR3 length is 15 residues. CDR1 is MGHDK, CDR2 SYGVNS, per germline. The germline V and J ends were trimmed by 5 bases and 3 bases, with 17 bases remaining between them. The CDR3 reads CASSHDGGMVYEQYF. As DNA, the CDR3 is TGTGCCAGCAGTCATGATGGGGGGATGGTCTACGAGCAGTACTTC.

V and J are TRBV11-2 and TRBJ1-2, with D possibly matching TRBD1 (6 bases). V shed 4 bases and J shed 4 bases, with 10 bases lying between them. CDR1 is SGHAT and CDR2 is FQNNGV in the germline V gene. The CDR3 length is 13 residues. The CDR3 loop is CASSSTGPYGYTF. CDR3 nucleotides: TGTGCCAGCAGCTCCACAGGGCCCTATGGCTACACCTTC.

The chain employs TRBV30 and TRBJ1-1; 7 bases match TRBD1. Germline lookup yields CDR1 GTSNPN and CDR2 SVGIG (reference sequence). The trim removed 8 bases at V and 10 bases at J, leaving 13 bases unmatched. CDR3 size: 12 residues. The CDR3 region has the DNA TGTGCCGCGGACAGGACACCTTCAATAGCTTTCTTT. This sequence encodes CAADRTPSIAFF. The variable domain in full, with the rest retrieved from reference TRBV30 and TRBJ1-1, is SQTIHQWPATLVQPVGSPLSLECTVEGTSNPNLYWYRQAAGRGLQLLFYSVGIGQISSEVPQNLSASRPQDRQFILSSKKLLLSDSGFYLCAADRTPSIAFFGQGTRLTVV.

The CDR3 is CASSESAGGRETQYF. The CDR3 DNA is TGTGCCAGCAGTGAATCGGCAGGGGGCCGGGAGACCCAGTACTTC. This rearrangement joins TRBV25-1 to TRBJ2-5, with 8 bases matching TRBD1. The trim removed 1 base at V and 5 bases at J, leaving 6 bases unmatched. This CDR3 is built from 15 residues. Germline CDR1 reads MGHDK; CDR2 reads SYGVNS.

The J gene is TRBJ2-7, the V gene TRBV27; TRBD2 agrees at 11 bases. CDR1 is MNHEY, CDR2 SMNVEV, per germline (reference sequence). The CDR3 length is 17 residues. Trimming removed 6 bases from V and 6 bases from J; junction bases left unmatched: 16. The CDR3 loop is CASSITLTSGGVSEQYF. In DNA form, the CDR3 reads TGTGCCAGCAGCATAACCCTCACTAGCGGGGGAGTAAGCGAGCAGTACTTC.

J is TRBJ1-5 and V is TRBV19; a possible D gene is TRBD1 (5 bases). CDR1 and CDR2 (germline): LNHDA, SQIVND (reference sequence). This CDR3 spans 15 amino acids. V lost 8 bases and J 2 bases, leaving 16 bases between the germline ends. The CDR3 spells CASLAPGTGNQPQHF. DNA for the CDR3: TGTGCCAGTTTAGCCCCCGGGACTGGCAATCAGCCCCAGCATTTT.